This is a list of T cell receptor beta chains from one sample in a study of T cells after yellow fever vaccination. TCRdb re-analysed the 5' RACE reads in MiXCR, keeping a single row per CDR3 protein. Of a few hundred thousand distinct CDR3 sequences detected, approximately 16% appear once; the ten largest clones hold 15% to 20%. The sequences come from PBMCs, collected roughly 5 days after the first yellow fever vaccination. These receptors all come from a man in his late teens or twenties who received the YFV17D yellow fever vaccine. The CDR3 runs from the conserved cysteine through the conserved F or W. The order of the fields is V gene, clone size, CDR3 protein. Part of the rows lack a size; the others show once, few, many or a class for expanded clones.

TRBV21-1 | once | CASSKDGDRGIKPQHF
TRBV10-3 | few | CAISVGDNSYEQYF
TRBV7-9 | few | CASSPGTSGFYNEQFF
TRBV29-1 | few | CSALTGGDYGYTF
TRBV7-8 | many | CASSRRAGRKETQYF
TRBV5-1 | many | CASSLDNRSIQYF
TRBV20-1 | few | CSASPGYEQYF
TRBV11-2 | few | CASRRTSGGVPGWETQYF
TRBV4-2 | NA | CASSQTNYVPDRGDTGELFF
TRBV6-5 | few | CASSYSPRYPSYEQYF
TRBV6-5 | many | CASSYSIPGGGFGETQYF
TRBV7-9 | NA | CASSADRTTYEAFF
TRBV29-1 | once | CSVVGGRTDTQYF
TRBV5-1 | NA | CASRFTTEPNQPQHF
TRBV7-6 | many | CASSLVGGLYNEQFF
TRBV6-5 | NA | CASSYAGTGGSDTQYF
TRBV19 | NA | CASSQIWSGKGLGTEAFF
TRBV10-3 | few | CAIRGGDTGELFF
TRBV20-1 | few | CSANLGSYEQYF
TRBV4-1 | few | CASSQEPPWQGTNGELFF
TRBV4-1 | few | CASSQEQTDTQYF
TRBV12-3/TRBV12-4 | few | CASSPEVPGAGELFF
TRBV24-1 | few | CATSDSLTRETQYF
TRBV5-4 | few | CASSLAGLYGYTF
TRBV29-1 | NA | CSAGGAGGLPQHF
TRBV6-5 | NA | CASSSSRDRGRETQYF
TRBV7-9 | few | CASSAGTDSYEQYF
TRBV10-3 | few | CAIRSDSGHEKLFF
TRBV14 | few | CASSQVTRRGANVLTF
TRBV7-9 | few | CASSLRFREFGEAFF
TRBV5-6 | NA | CASSLAQGELMNTEAFF